This TCR beta chain came from a study of blood T cell repertoires in COVID-19. Authors' analysis steps: Reference gene primer amplification gave nucleated cell count estimates. Method: immunoSEQ multiplex PCR; TCRdb's copy keeps in-frame clones and lacks some. The DNA was the basis for D and trimming; V, J and clone size are from that table. This table holds 110,000 or so clones, around 82% found once. Trimming removed 2 bases from V and 10 bases from J; junction bases left unmatched: 5. Per the germline V gene, CDR1 is KGHSH and CDR2 is LQKENI. This CDR3 is built from 15 residues. This clonotype was sampled from a human donor in a cohort sampled during active or convalescent COVID-19. This sequence joins TRBV18 and TRBJ2-1; 13 bases agree with TRBD2. The source material was peripheral blood. For the CDR3, the DNA is TGTGCCAGCTCACCAAAACTAGCGGGAGGGCTGGAGCAGTTCTTC. Its protein product is CASSPKLAGGLEQFF.